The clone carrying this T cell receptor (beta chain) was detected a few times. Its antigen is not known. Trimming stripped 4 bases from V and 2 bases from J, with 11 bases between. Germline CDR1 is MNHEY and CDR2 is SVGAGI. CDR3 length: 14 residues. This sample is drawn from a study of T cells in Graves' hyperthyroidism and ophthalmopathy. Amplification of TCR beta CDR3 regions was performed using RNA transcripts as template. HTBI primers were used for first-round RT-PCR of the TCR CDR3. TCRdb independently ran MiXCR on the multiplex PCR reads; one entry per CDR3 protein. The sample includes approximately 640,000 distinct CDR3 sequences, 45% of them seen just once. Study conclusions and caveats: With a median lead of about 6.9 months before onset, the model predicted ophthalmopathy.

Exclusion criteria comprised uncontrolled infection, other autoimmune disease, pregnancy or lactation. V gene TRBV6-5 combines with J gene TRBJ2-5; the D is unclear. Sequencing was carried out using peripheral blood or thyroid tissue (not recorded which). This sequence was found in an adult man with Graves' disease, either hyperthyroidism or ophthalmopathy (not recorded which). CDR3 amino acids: CASSLKLGQETQYF. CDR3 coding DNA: TGTGCCAGCAGTTTGAAGCTGGGACAAGAGACCCAGTACTTC.